This T cell receptor beta chain was captured by sequencing in a study of blood T cell repertoires in COVID-19. Overall study: Italy, Spain and the United States were the sources of the convalescent and acute COVID-19 samples. PBMCs, B-cell-depleted T cells, or T cells were the source of the cDNA or gDNA that made up the material.

V shed 8 bases and J 0 bases; nucleotides not matched to a gene: 7. CDR3 length: 17 residues. The V gene's germline CDR1 is LNHDA and CDR2 SQIVND (reference sequence). Authors' processing steps: Reference gene primer amplification gave nucleated cell count estimates. Clones were read by immunoSEQ multiplex PCR, and TCRdb kept only the in-frame ones, dropping some. D and trimming come from the DNA, and the V and J calls and clone size come from that table. The data contain under 85,000 clones, 85% to 90% of them singletons. The TCR was taken from a man older than 75 with acute or convalescent COVID-19. Input material: peripheral blood. The chain uses TRBV19 and TRBJ2-6; 10 bases match TRBD1. CDR3 loop: CASVDRGRLSGANVLTF. The DNA for the CDR3 is TGTGCCAGTGTAGACAGGGGGCGACTCTCTGGGGCCAACGTCCTGACTTTC.